These 23 T cell receptor beta chains were sequenced from one sample in a study of T cell responses to AZD1222 COVID-19 vaccine. Sequencing was performed with immunoSEQ multiplex PCR; in TCRdb, only in-frame clones are kept and a portion is missing. The table lists some 130,000 clones, just over 90% of them singletons. The input for sequencing was peripheral blood, taken on day 0 of AZD1222 vaccination. These receptors were taken from an adult in good health.

The V and J genes are TRBV9 and TRBJ2-6; D is unclear. Germline CDR1 and CDR2: SGDLS and YYNGEE. The CDR3 covers 15 residues. Trimming removed 0 bases at V and 0 bases at J, with 4 bases between. CDR3 in amino acids: CASSVGISGANVLTF. The CDR3 DNA reads as TGTGCCAGCAGCGTAGGTATCTCTGGGGCCAACGTCCTGACTTTC.

The chain recombines TRBV10-2 with TRBJ2-1; possibly TRBD2 for D (7 bases). The germline V gene encodes CDR1 WSHSY and CDR2 SAAADI. Trimming stripped 8 bases from V and 7 bases from J, with 27 bases between. The CDR3 consists of 17 residues. CDR3 sequence: CASRNLLRGGSPNEQFF. Here the CDR3 DNA reads TGCGCCAGCCGAAACCTTCTGCGCGGGGGCTCCCCGAATGAGCAGTTCTTC.

V and J are TRBV18 and TRBJ2-7; 7 bases align to TRBD1. The CDR3 totals 15 residues. Germline V lookup: CDR1 KGHSH, CDR2 LQKENI. J gave up 5 bases and V 2 bases, and 9 bases lay outside the gene matches. The CDR3 loop is CASSPLAGGNHEQYF. The CDR3 DNA reads as TGTGCCAGCTCACCATTGGCAGGGGGTAACCACGAGCAGTACTTC.

Here the CDR3 reads CASSPAGSYSGNTIYF. The CDR3 coding sequence is TGTGCCAGCAGCCCGGCAGGGAGCTACTCTGGAAACACCATATATTTT. The chain links TRBV27 to TRBJ1-3; weak D call: TRBD1 (5 bases). The V and J ends lost 6 bases and 0 bases respectively, with 15 bases between them. Germline V gene sequence: CDR1 MNHEY, CDR2 SMNVEV (reference sequence). The length of the CDR3 is 16 residues.

This clone has a handful of counts. The J gene is TRBJ2-3, the V gene TRBV6-5, with 9 bases aligning to TRBD1. V lost 5 bases, J lost 7 bases, and 7 bases stayed unmatched. CDR1 and CDR2 from the germline V gene are MNHEY and SVGAGI. The CDR3 is made up of 14 amino acids. The CDR3 is CASSLQGARHTQYF. For the CDR3, the DNA is TGTGCCAGCAGTCTACAGGGGGCGCGGCATACGCAGTATTTT.

V gene TRBV7-9 combines with J gene TRBJ2-7; D possibly matches TRBD1 or TRBD2 (5 bases each). V dropped 3 bases and J dropped 12 bases, with 12 bases sitting between them. The germline gives CDR1 SEHNR, CDR2 FQNEAQ (reference sequence). CDR3 length: 11 amino acids. For the CDR3, the DNA is TGTGCCAGCAGCTTGGGACGGGGTGTGTACTTC. This gives the protein CASSLGRGVYF.

Only one count was recorded for this clone. Here the CDR3 DNA reads TGCGCCAGCAGTGTAACCCCTCCTTACGAGCAGTACTTC. Translation: CASSVTPPYEQYF. The chain links TRBV10-2 to TRBJ2-7; D gene unclear. Trimming removed 4 bases at V and 4 bases at J, with 11 bases between. The CDR3 covers 13 residues. In germline, CDR1 is WSHSY, CDR2 SAAADI.

The chain uses TRBV3-1 (or the pseudogene TRBV3-2) and TRBJ2-2; 8 bases map to TRBD1. Germline CDR1 and CDR2: LGHDT and YNNKEL (reference sequence). With 3 bases clipped from V and 6 bases from J, the junction kept 3 bases outside the gene matches. The CDR3 contains 14 residues. The DNA for the CDR3 is TGTGCCAGCAGCCACCTGGGACAGGCCGGGGAGCTGTTTTTT. Translation gives CASSHLGQAGELFF.

CDR3 nucleotides: TGTGCCAGCAGTTGGGACTTTGGAAACACCATATATTTT. Amino acid sequence: CASSWDFGNTIYF. The rearrangement uses TRBV27 and TRBJ1-3; TRBD1 is a possible D gene (5 bases). Trimming stripped 4 bases from V and 3 bases from J, with 7 bases between. The CDR3 has 13 residues. Germline values: CDR1 MNHEY, CDR2 SMNVEV (reference sequence).

V usage is TRBV10-3 and J usage is TRBJ2-7, with D unclear. V shed 10 bases and J shed 5 bases, with 12 bases lying between them. CDR1 ENHRY and CDR2 SYGVKD come from the germline V gene. CDR3 length: 11 amino acids. CDR3 residues: CATGYPDEQYF. CDR3 DNA: TGTGCCACAGGCTACCCCGACGAGCAGTACTTC.

The J gene is TRBJ2-1, the V gene TRBV19, with 12 bases fitting TRBD2. The CDR3 is made up of 17 amino acids. Germline assignment: CDR1 LNHDA and CDR2 SQIVND (reference sequence). V was clipped by 1 base and J by 7 bases; unmatched bases: 8. The CDR3 DNA follows: TGTGCCAGTAGTATAGCAACTAGCGGGGGGATAGGAAATGAGCAGTTCTTC. Translating it yields CASSIATSGGIGNEQFF. The complete variable domain, with remaining parts taken from reference TRBV19 and TRBJ2-1, reads DGGITQSPKYLFRKEGQNVTLSCEQNLNHDAMYWYRQDPGQGLRLIYYSQIVNDFQKGDIAEGYSVSREKKESFPLTVTSAQKNPTAFYLCASSIATSGGIGNEQFFGPGTRLTVL.

V is TRBV9 and J is TRBJ2-2; D possibly matches TRBD1 or TRBD2 (5 bases each). Germline CDR1 is SGDLS and CDR2 is YYNGEE. The CDR3 is made up of 14 amino acids. Trimming shortened V by 0 bases and J by 4 bases, and 7 bases separated the two germline ends. The CDR3 DNA follows: TGTGCCAGCAGCGTAGTTGGGGGCACCGGGGAGCTGTTTTTT. Protein sequence: CASSVVGGTGELFF.

CDR3 nucleotides: TGTGCCAGCAGCTTTATTGGTCAGCCCCAGCATTTT. Its translation is CASSFIGQPQHF. This chain uses TRBV3-1 (or the pseudogene TRBV3-2) with TRBJ1-5, with no clear D. The V end was cut by 5 bases, the J end by 6 bases, with 8 bases between. CDR3 length: 12 amino acids. Germline loops: CDR1 LGHDT, CDR2 YNNKEL (reference sequence).

The V call is TRBV18, the J call TRBJ2-7; D gene unclear. CDR3 length: 13 amino acids. V was pared by 3 bases and J by 2 bases, with 8 bases between. Germline lookup yields CDR1 KGHSH and CDR2 LQKENI. CDR3 bases: TGTGCCAGCTCACCTGGGGAACCCTACGAGCAGTACTTC. Residues: CASSPGEPYEQYF. The full variable domain, in which reference TRBV18 and TRBJ2-7 provide the parts outside the CDR3, is NAGVMQNPRHLVRRRGQEARLRCSPMKGHSHVYWYRQLPEEGLKFMVYLQKENIIDESGMPKERFSAEFPKEGPSILRIQQVVRGDSAAYFCASSPGEPYEQYFGPGTRLTVT.

This chain links TRBV11-2 with TRBJ2-7, with D tentatively TRBD2 (6 bases). Germline lookup yields CDR1 SGHAT and CDR2 FQNNGV. The CDR3 extends over 15 amino acids. The V end lost 6 bases, the J end lost 2 bases, and 17 bases lay between the germline ends. CDR3 sequence: CASRGPGLATYEQYF. In DNA form, the CDR3 reads TGTGCCAGCAGGGGTCCGGGACTCGCAACCTACGAGCAGTACTTC.

The chain joins TRBV4-1 to TRBJ1-1; D is unclear. V lost 1 base, J lost 1 base, and 7 bases lay in between. The CDR3 spans 14 residues. CDR1 and CDR2 (germline): MGHRA, YSYEKL. The CDR3 DNA reads TGCGCCAGCAGCCAAGTTGGCACGAACACTGAAGCTTTCTTT. It yields the protein CASSQVGTNTEAFF.

The J gene is TRBJ1-6, the V gene TRBV6-2 or TRBV6-3; 7 bases are shared with TRBD1. Germline V gene data show CDR1 as MNHEY and CDR2 as SVGEGT. This CDR3 comprises 15 residues. After removal of 2 bases from V and 6 bases from J, the junction contained 4 bases not matched to a gene. CDR3 sequence: CASSYRDSSNSPLHF. Written as DNA, the CDR3 is TGTGCCAGCAGTTACAGGGACAGCTCTAATTCACCCCTCCACTTT.

This clone appeared once. The gene calls are TRBV15 and TRBJ2-5, with TRBD1 as a possible D gene (6 bases). With 4 bases removed from V and 2 bases from J, the gap between germline ends came to 17 bases. The CDR3 has 16 amino acids. Germline V gene sequence: CDR1 LNHNV, CDR2 YYDKDF (reference sequence). CDR3 coding DNA: TGTGCCACCAGCAAAAGGGGGACACCAGCACAAGAGACCCAGTACTTC. Its translation: CATSKRGTPAQETQYF. Full variable domain (rest looked up from reference TRBV15 and TRBJ2-5): DAMVIQNPRYQVTQFGKPVTLSCSQTLNHNVMYWYQQKSSQAPKLLFHYYDKDFNNEADTPDNFQSRRPNTSFCFLDIRSPGLGDTAMYLCATSKRGTPAQETQYFGPGTRLLVL.

The chain carries TRBV28 and TRBJ1-2; 11 nucleotides agree with TRBD1. This CDR3 comprises 15 residues. Germline CDR1 and CDR2: MDHEN and SYDVKM. The V gene end was trimmed by 5 bases and the J gene end by 7 bases; junction bases not matched to a gene: 9. The CDR3 loop is CASSGTDRGPFGYTF. In nucleotides, the CDR3 is TGTGCCAGCAGTGGAACGGACAGGGGGCCGTTTGGCTACACCTTC.

This clone was found a few times. This chain connects TRBV6-2 or TRBV6-3 to TRBJ2-2, with TRBD2 matching 7 bases. Germline V gives CDR1 MNHEY, CDR2 SVGEGT. The CDR3 runs to 15 residues. The junction had 8 bases not matched to a gene; V was cut back by 5 bases and J by 5 bases. CDR3 in amino acids: CASSRIIGGTGELFF. In nucleotides, the CDR3 is TGTGCCAGCAGTCGTATAATCGGGGGGACCGGGGAGCTGTTTTTT.

The V gene is TRBV7-8, the J gene TRBJ1-1; D may be TRBD1 (6 bases). The CDR3 contains 15 residues. CDR1 is SGHVS, CDR2 FQNEAQ, per germline. The V end lost 2 bases, the J end lost 2 bases, and 12 bases lay between the germline ends. The CDR3 sequence: CASSLTTGPNTEAFF. CDR3 sequence (DNA): TGTGCCAGCAGCTTAACGACAGGCCCAAACACTGAAGCTTTCTTT.

The chain has TRBV25-1 and TRBJ2-7; 8 positions agree with TRBD1. The V and J ends lost 4 bases and 4 bases, in that order; junction bases with no gene match: 6. Germline CDR1 is MGHDK and CDR2 is SYGVNS. The CDR3 is 14 residues long. The CDR3 loop reads CASSATGGSYEQYF. The CDR3 nucleotides read TGTGCCAGCAGTGCTACAGGGGGTTCGTACGAGCAGTACTTC.

J is TRBJ1-2 and V is TRBV6-4; 9 positions agree with TRBD1. V lost 6 bases and J lost 6; bases outside the gene matches: 5. CDR3 size: 13 residues. The V gene's germline CDR1 is MRHNA and CDR2 SNTAGT. The CDR3 bases are TGTGCCAGCAGCTTAGGACAGGGGAATGGCTACACCTTC. The encoded protein is CASSLGQGNGYTF.